This section outlines one T cell receptor beta chain sequence together with its context. This sample is part of a study of control samples from healthy donors and cancer patients. The CDR3 is 14 amino acids. Trimming took 3 bases from V and 2 from J; bases not matched to a gene: 1. The germline V gene encodes CDR1 SGHVS and CDR2 FNYEAQ. This table comes from immunoSEQ multiplex PCR, and its TCRdb copy is limited to in-frame clones, with some not included. The data contain tens of thousands of clones, 70% of them singletons. This sequence joins TRBV7-6 and TRBJ2-1; 7 positions match TRBD2. The sequenced material came from formalin-fixed, paraffin-embedded tissue. The sequence derives from a male donor with melanoma. The CDR3 reads CASSLLAAYNEQFF. Written as DNA, the CDR3 is TGTGCCAGCAGCTTGCTAGCGGCCTACAATGAGCAGTTCTTC.